The clone carrying this T cell receptor beta chain has ten or more counts. Its antigen remains unidentified. Germline V CDR1 and CDR2: SQVTM, ANQGSEA. This CDR3 has 15 residues. The V end was cut by 6 bases, the J end by 0 bases, with 14 bases between. The data were taken from a study of T-cell reconstitution after alpha-beta-depleted transplantation in children. The study, taken as a whole, reports: For some patients, TCRbeta diversity was high at day 60 because of recipient T cells and thymic progenitors that survived. Alpha-beta T cells present about two months after transplant were reported to originate from several hundred expanded graft clones. Among T cells one year after transplant, newly produced cells accounted for most counts and diversity.

Unique molecular identifiers featured in how the TCRbeta library was prepared. TCRdb re-analysed the PCR reads in MiXCR, keeping a single row per CDR3 protein. The sample has a few hundred thousand distinct CDR3 sequences, 10% to 15% seen once. The material was PBMCs, mostly from graft donor cells, obtained 360 days after TCRalphabeta/CD19-depleted stem cell transplant. The TCR originated in a male patient under 18 who had a stem cell transplant for acute myeloid leukemia, so the T cells may come from the graft donor. The rearrangement joins TRBV29-1 to TRBJ1-4, with D possibly TRBD1 on 5 matching bases. CDR3 DNA: TGCAGCGTGGCAGGGAAGGAGGCAACTAATGAAAAACTGTTTTTT. Its protein product is CSVAGKEATNEKLFF.